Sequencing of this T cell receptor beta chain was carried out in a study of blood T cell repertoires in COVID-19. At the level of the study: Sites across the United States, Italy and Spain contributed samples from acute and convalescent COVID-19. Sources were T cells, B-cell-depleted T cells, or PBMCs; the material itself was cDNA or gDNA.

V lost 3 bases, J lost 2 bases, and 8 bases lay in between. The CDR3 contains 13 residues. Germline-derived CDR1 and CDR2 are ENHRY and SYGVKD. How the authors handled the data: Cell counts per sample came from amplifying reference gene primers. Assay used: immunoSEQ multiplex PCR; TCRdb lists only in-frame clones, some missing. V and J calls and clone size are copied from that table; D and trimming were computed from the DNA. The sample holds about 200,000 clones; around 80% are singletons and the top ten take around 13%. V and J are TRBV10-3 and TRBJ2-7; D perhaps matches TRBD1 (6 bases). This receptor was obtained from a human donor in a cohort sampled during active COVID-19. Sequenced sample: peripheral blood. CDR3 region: CAISEDRTYEQYF. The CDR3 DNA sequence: TGTGCCATCAGTGAAGACAGGACCTACGAGCAGTACTTC.